This T cell receptor beta chain was sequenced for a study of T-cell reconstitution after alpha-beta-depleted transplantation in children (dated by TCRdb to 2016 to 2018). Context from the whole study: Using TCR repertoire profiling, the study quantitatively followed how T-cell immune reconstitution unfolded in children after TCRalphabeta/CD19-depleted allogeneic hematopoietic cell transplantation.

From the cysteine up to the phenylalanine, the CDR3 has a length of 15 residues. The retained sequence is limited to the CDR3, 45 bases, with the frame set at the first base. Trimming takes 2 bases from V and 10 bases from J, and the germline ends sit 18 bases apart. CDR1 and CDR2 are read off the germline V gene (reference sequence) as DFQATT and SNEGSKA. As concerns this clonotype: No cognate antigen has been identified for it. No much larger clonotype is one base removed from it; base qualities were not supplied.

Libraries were made using PCR. The sequencer was an Illumina HiSeq 2500. Molecular barcoding was employed in the preparation of TCR libraries, with unique molecular identifiers being used to normalize TCRbeta repertoire quantification. The public reads were reanalyzed by TCRdb: fastp trimming at Q25, MiXCR alignment, in-frame beta chains only. Each record represents a unique CDR3 protein, reported with the most common genes and DNA among its rows. The table for this sample lists hundreds of thousands of distinct CDR3 sequences; approximately 10% of them were counted only once. Of the sample, around 6% falls within the top ten clones.

The input for sequencing was PBMCs from the stem cell graft donor, taken from the stem cell graft. The V gene is TRBV20-1 and the J gene is TRBJ1-6, and TRBD1 may be the D gene, going by 5 matching bases. The receptor was isolated from a human donor who donated a stem cell graft to a child with acute lymphoblastic leukemia. The sequenced DNA: TGCAGTGCTAGAAGGGCAGGGCGAGATTACTCACCCCTCCACTTT. This gives the protein CSARRAGRDYSPLHF.